One sample yielded the 7 T cell receptor beta chains listed below, sequenced in a study of blood T cell repertoires in COVID-19. Assay: immunoSEQ multiplex PCR; the TCRdb copy retains only in-frame clones and omits some. In the table there are 270,000 or so clones, roughly 80% of which are singletons. Sequences were obtained from peripheral blood. The source of these receptors is a human donor with COVID-19, enrolled during active disease. The donor label of this sample is uncertain.

The chain carries TRBV9 and TRBJ1-2; tentatively, D is TRBD1 (6 bases). The CDR3 has 14 amino acids. Germline V gene sequence: CDR1 SGDLS, CDR2 YYNGEE. V lost 4 bases and J 4 bases, leaving 14 bases between the germline ends. The chain's CDR3 is CASSTITGPYGYTF. The CDR3 DNA is TGTGCCAGCAGCACCATTACAGGGCCCTATGGCTACACCTTC. Combining the CDR3 with reference TRBV9 and TRBJ1-2 gives the whole variable domain DSGVTQTPKHLITATGQRVTLRCSPRSGDLSVYWYQQSLDQGLQFLIQYYNGEERAKGNILERFSAQQFPDLHSELNLSSLELGDSALYFCASSTITGPYGYTFGSGTRLTVV.

This clone was detected only a few times. The chain carries TRBV10-3 and TRBJ1-1; D remains unclear. CDR3 size: 12 residues. Germline V gene data show CDR1 as ENHRY and CDR2 as SYGVKD. Deletions cut 3 bases from V and 7 bases from J, with 9 bases between. CDR3 region: CAISDPTSEAFF. The CDR3 DNA reads as TGTGCCATCAGTGACCCGACAAGTGAAGCTTTCTTT.

This clone was picked up one time. Written as DNA, the CDR3 is TGTGCCAGCAGCTTGCGGGGGCTGTTTTTT. It specifies CASSLRGLFF. The chain uses TRBV7-3 and TRBJ2-2, with a weak D call TRBD2 (6 bases). The CDR3 is 10 amino acids. The V gene's germline CDR1 is SGHTA and CDR2 FQGTGA. The ends were cut back, 3 bases at V and 13 bases at J, with 6 bases in the middle.

This rearrangement joins TRBV11-2 to TRBJ1-1; a possible D gene is TRBD1 (5 bases). The V and J ends lost 8 bases and 4 bases respectively, with 11 bases between them. CDR1 is SGHAT, CDR2 FQNNGV, per germline. The CDR3 spans 12 residues. CDR3 coding DNA: TGTGCCAGCGGACGACAGCCCACTGAAGCTTTCTTT. Translation gives CASGRQPTEAFF.

The chain links TRBV18 to TRBJ1-1; D call uncertain. V lost 3 bases and J 1 base, leaving 6 bases between the germline ends. There are 13 residues in the CDR3. Germline V CDR1 and CDR2: KGHSH, LQKENI. CDR3 coding DNA: TGTGCCAGCTCACCCACGGGGAACACTGAAGCTTTCTTT. It codes for CASSPTGNTEAFF.

As regards this clone: This CDR3 is also generated by other DNA sequences in the sample. This chain uses TRBV5-1 with TRBJ2-7, with a possible D match to TRBD2 (5 bases). The germline gives CDR1 SGHRS, CDR2 YFSETQ. The CDR3 loop spans 13 amino acids. The V end was cut by 0 bases, the J end by 3 bases, with 7 bases between. The CDR3 spells CASSLVEGYEQYF. For the CDR3, the DNA is TGCGCCAGCAGCTTGGTAGAGGGCTACGAGCAGTACTTC.

The chain recombines TRBV24-1 with TRBJ2-3; possibly TRBD1 for D (6 bases). V lost 0 bases to trimming and J lost 4 bases, with 16 bases between them. Germline lookup yields CDR1 KGHDR and CDR2 SFDVKD. The CDR3 has 17 residues. Written as DNA, the CDR3 is TGTGCCACCAGTGATTTGCTTCCGGGACAACTGGCAGATACGCAGTATTTT. Encoded protein: CATSDLLPGQLADTQYF.